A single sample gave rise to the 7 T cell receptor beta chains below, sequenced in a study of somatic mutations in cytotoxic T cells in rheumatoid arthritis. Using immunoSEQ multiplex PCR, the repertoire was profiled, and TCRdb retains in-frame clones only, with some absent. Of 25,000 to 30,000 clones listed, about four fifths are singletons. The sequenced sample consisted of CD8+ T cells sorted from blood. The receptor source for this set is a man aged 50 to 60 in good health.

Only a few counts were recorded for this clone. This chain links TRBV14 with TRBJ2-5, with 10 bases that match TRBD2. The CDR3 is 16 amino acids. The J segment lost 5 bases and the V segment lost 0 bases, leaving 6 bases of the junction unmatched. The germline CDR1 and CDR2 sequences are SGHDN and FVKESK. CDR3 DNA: TGTGCCAGCAGCCAAGACTTGACTAGCGGGCTGGAGACCCAGTACTTC. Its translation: CASSQDLTSGLETQYF.

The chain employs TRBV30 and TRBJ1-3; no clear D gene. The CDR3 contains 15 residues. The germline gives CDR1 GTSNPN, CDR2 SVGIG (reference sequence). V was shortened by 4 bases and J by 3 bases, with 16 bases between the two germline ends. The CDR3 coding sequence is TGTGCCTGGAATACGGACCGATTATTTGGAAACACCATATATTTT. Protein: CAWNTDRLFGNTIYF.

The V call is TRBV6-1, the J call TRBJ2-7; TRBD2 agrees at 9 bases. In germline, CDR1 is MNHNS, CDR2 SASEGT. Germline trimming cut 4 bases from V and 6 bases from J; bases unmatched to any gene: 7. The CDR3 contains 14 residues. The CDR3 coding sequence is TGTGCCAGCAGTGTTTGGGCTAGCGGGACCGAGCAGTACTTC. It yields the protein CASSVWASGTEQYF.

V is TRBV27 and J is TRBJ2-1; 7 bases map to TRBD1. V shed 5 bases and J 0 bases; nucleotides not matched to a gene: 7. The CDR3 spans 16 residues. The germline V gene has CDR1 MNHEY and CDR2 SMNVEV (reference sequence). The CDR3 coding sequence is TGTGCCAGCAGTGCGTCGACAGGGAACTCCTACAATGAGCAGTTCTTC. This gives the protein CASSASTGNSYNEQFF.

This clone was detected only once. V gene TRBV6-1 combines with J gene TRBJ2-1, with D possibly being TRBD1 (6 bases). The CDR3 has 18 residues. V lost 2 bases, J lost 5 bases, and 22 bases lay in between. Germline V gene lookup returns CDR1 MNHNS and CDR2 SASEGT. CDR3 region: CASSEQRYRDLGNNEQFF. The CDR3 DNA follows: TGTGCCAGCAGTGAACAGAGGTACAGGGACCTGGGGAACAATGAGCAGTTCTTC.

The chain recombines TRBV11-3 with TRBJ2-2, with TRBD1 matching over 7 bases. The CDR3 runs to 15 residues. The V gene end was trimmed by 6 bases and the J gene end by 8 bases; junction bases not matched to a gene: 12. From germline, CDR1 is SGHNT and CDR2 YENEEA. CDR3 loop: CASRDLEGASGELFF. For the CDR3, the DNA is TGTGCCAGCAGAGACCTTGAGGGGGCATCGGGGGAGCTGTTTTTT.

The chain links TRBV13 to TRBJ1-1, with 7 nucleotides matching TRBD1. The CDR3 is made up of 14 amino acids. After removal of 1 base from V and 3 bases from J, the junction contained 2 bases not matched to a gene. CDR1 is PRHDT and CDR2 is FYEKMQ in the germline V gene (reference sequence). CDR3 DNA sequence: TGTGCCAGCAGCTTAGAGGGGGCCTACACTGAAGCTTTCTTT. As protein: CASSLEGAYTEAFF.